This TCR beta chain originates from a study of graft-versus-host responses after intestinal transplantation. Study as a whole: Isolated intestinal, liver-intestinal, or multivisceral transplants had been given to the recipients. Every transplant recipient was induced with anti-thymocyte globulin, then maintained on tacrolimus and steroids for about 3 years. General observations from the study: Marrow from the recipient contained GvH clones, some of which had appeared first in ileum or blood. Association was observed between peak circulating GvH clone levels and early post-transplant HvG declines.

Trimming pared 4 bases from V and 6 bases from J, leaving 19 bases between. The CDR3 runs to 15 residues. Germline loops: CDR1 SGHAT, CDR2 FQNNGV. With regard to this clone: Its antigen is not known.

The method was immunoSEQ multiplex PCR; TCRdb's version includes in-frame clones alone and lacks a portion of them. This sample has tens of thousands of clones, with roughly 90% found just once. The receptor was isolated from a human donor who received an intestinal transplant. The sequenced sample was unstimulated CD8+ T cells sorted from spleen or lymph node cells, obtained before intestinal transplant. The chain employs TRBV11-2 and TRBJ2-7, with a weak D call TRBD2 (7 bases). CDR3 DNA: TGTGCCAGCAGCTCCCCGGGGGGCGCGTTTGGCGAGCAGTACTTC. Its protein product is CASSSPGGAFGEQYF.